This paragraph reports one TCR beta chain. This record comes from a study of OX40 agonist ivuxolimab in advanced cancers. Study context: Ivuxolimab, which patients received intravenously every 2 weeks, was dosed at 0.01 to 10 mg/kg. Prior anti-PD-1, anti-PD-L1 or anti-CTLA-4 therapy did not bar entry, and 30% to 40% had some.

The V gene end was trimmed by 5 bases and the J gene end by 0 bases; junction bases not matched to a gene: 3. CDR3 length equals 16 residues. The germline gives CDR1 SEHNR, CDR2 FQNEAQ (reference sequence). Using immunoSEQ multiplex PCR, the repertoire was profiled, and TCRdb retains in-frame clones only, with some absent. The sample shows 21,000 or so clones, roughly 80% of them seen only once. V gene TRBV7-9 combines with J gene TRBJ2-3, with 12 bases aligning to TRBD2. The sequence derives from an adult with an advanced solid tumor such as melanoma, head and neck, liver or kidney cancer. The input for sequencing was CD4+ or CD8+ T cells sorted from blood, taken in a trial of the OX40 agonist ivuxolimab. The DNA for the CDR3 is TGTGCCAGCAGCGTGACTAGCGGGGGTAGCACAGATACGCAGTATTTT. It codes for CASSVTSGGSTDTQYF. Full variable domain (outside the CDR3, taken from reference TRBV7-9 and TRBJ2-3): DTGVSQNPRHKITKRGQNVTFRCDPISEHNRLYWYRQTLGQGPEFLTYFQNEAQLEKSRLLSDRFSAERPKGSFSTLEIQRTEQGDSAMYLCASSVTSGGSTDTQYFGPGTRLTVL.